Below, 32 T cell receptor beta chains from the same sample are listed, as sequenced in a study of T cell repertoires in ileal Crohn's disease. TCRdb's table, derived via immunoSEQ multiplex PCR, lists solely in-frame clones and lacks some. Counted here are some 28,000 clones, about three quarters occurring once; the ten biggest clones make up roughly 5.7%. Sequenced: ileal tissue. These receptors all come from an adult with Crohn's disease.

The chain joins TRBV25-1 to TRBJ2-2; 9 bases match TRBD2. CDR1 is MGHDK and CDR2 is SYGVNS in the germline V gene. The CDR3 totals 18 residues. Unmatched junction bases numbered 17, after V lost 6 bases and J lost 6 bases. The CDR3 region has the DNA TGTGCCAGCAGCCCCCCCCCTGGTGCGGGGGGGGCGGCCGGGGAGCTGTTTTTT. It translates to CASSPPPGAGGAAGELFF.

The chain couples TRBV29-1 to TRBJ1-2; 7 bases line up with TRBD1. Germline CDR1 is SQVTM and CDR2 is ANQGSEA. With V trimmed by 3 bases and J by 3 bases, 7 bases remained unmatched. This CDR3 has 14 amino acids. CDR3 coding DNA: TGCAGCGTTGACGCAGGGGGTGTCGACTATGGCTACACCTTC. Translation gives CSVDAGGVDYGYTF.

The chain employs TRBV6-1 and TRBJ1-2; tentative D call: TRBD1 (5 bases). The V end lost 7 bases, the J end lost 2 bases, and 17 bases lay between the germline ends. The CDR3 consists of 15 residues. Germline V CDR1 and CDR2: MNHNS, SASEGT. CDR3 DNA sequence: TGTGCCAGCATTCTGGGACTGGCATTCAACTATGGCTACACCTTC. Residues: CASILGLAFNYGYTF.

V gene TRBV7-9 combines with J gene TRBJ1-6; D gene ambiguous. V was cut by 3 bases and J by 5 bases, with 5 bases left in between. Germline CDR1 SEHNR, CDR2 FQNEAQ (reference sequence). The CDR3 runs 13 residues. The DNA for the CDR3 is TGTGCCAGCAGCTTCGGGGATAATTCACCCCTCCACTTT. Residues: CASSFGDNSPLHF. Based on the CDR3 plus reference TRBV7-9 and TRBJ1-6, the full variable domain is DTGVSQNPRHKITKRGQNVTFRCDPISEHNRLYWYRQTLGQGPEFLTYFQNEAQLEKSRLLSDRFSAERPKGSFSTLEIQRTEQGDSAMYLCASSFGDNSPLHFGNGTRLTVT.

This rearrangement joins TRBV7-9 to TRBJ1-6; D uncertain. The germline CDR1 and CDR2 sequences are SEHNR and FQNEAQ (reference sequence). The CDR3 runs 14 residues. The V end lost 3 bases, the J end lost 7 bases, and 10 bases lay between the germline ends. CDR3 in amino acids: CASSFDLGNSPLHF. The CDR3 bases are TGTGCCAGCAGCTTCGATCTAGGCAATTCACCCCTCCACTTT.

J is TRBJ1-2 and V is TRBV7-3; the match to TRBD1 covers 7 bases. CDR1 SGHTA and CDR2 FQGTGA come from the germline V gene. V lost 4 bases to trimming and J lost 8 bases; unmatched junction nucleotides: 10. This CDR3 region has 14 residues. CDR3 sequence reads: CASSYTGEGGGYTF. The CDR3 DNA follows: TGTGCCAGCAGCTACACAGGGGAAGGAGGGGGCTACACCTTC.

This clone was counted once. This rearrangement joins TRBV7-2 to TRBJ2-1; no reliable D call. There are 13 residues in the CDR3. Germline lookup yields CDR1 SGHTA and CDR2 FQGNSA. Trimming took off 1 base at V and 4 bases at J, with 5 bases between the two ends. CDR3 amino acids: CASSLGPYNEQFF. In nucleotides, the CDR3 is TGTGCCAGCAGCTTAGGGCCATACAATGAGCAGTTCTTC.

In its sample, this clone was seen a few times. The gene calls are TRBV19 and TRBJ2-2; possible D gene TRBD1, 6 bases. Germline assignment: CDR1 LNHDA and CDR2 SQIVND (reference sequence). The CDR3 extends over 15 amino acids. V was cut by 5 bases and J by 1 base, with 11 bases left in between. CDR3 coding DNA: TGTGCCAGTAGTCGCGACAGGTGGAACACCGGGGAGCTGTTTTTT. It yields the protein CASSRDRWNTGELFF.

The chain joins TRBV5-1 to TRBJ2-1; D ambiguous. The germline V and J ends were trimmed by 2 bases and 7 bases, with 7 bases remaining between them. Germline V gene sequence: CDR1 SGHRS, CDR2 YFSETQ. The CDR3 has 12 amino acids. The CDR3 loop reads CASSFLDNEQFF. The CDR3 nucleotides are TGCGCCAGCAGCTTTCTAGATAATGAGCAGTTCTTC.

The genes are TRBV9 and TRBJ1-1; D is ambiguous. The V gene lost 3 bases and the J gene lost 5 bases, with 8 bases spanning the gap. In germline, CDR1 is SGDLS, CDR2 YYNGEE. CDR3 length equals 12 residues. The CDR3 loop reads CASSGPRTEAFF. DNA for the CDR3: TGTGCCAGCAGCGGGCCCAGGACTGAAGCTTTCTTT.

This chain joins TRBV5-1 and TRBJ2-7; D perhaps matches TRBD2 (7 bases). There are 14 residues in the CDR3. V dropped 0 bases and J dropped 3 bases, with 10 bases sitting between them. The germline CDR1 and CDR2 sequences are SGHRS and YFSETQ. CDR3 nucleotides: TGCGCCAGCAGCTTGGGGGGGGGCGACTACGAGCAGTACTTC. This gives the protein CASSLGGGDYEQYF.

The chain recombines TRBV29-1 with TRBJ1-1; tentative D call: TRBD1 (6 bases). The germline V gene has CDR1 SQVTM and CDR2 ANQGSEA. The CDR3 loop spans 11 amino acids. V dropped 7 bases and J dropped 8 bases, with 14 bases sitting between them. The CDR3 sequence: CSATLQGEAFF. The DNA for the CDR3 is TGCAGCGCTACCCTACAGGGCGAAGCTTTCTTT. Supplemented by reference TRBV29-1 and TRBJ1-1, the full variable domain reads SAVISQKPSRDICQRGTSLTIQCQVDSQVTMMFWYRQQPGQSLTLIATANQGSEATYESGFVIDKFPISRPNLTFSTLTVSNMSPEDSSIYLCSATLQGEAFFGQGTRLTVV.

CDR3 nucleotides: TGTGCCAGCAGCTTAGGCGGGACAGGGTTCGGCGAGCAGTACTTC. This codes for CASSLGGTGFGEQYF. V gene TRBV7-2 combines with J gene TRBJ2-7; 9 bases are shared with TRBD1. The germline gives CDR1 SGHTA, CDR2 FQGNSA. The trim removed 1 base at V and 6 bases at J, leaving 7 bases unmatched. The CDR3 sequence is 15 residues long.

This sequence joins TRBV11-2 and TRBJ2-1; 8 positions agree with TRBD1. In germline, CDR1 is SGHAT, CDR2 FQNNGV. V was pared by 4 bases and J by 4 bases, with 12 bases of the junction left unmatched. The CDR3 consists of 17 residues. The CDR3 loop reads CASSSSGAWDRYNEQFF. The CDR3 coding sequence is TGTGCCAGCAGCTCATCGGGCGCCTGGGACAGGTACAATGAGCAGTTCTTC.

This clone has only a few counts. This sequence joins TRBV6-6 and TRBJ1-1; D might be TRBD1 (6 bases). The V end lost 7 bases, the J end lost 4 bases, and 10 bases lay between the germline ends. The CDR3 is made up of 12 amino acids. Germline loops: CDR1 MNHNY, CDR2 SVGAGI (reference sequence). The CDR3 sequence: CASTRQATEAFF. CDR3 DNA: TGTGCCAGCACAAGACAGGCCACTGAAGCTTTCTTT.

This chain's CDR3 is CASSQALAGGPRSGELFF. The CDR3, as DNA: TGTGCCAGCAGCCAAGCACTAGCGGGGGGGCCTAGATCCGGGGAGCTGTTTTTT. This chain links TRBV14 with TRBJ2-2; TRBD2 agrees at 13 bases. CDR3 length: 18 residues. The germline V gene has CDR1 SGHDN and CDR2 FVKESK. Trimming removed 1 base from V and 6 bases from J; junction bases left unmatched: 8.

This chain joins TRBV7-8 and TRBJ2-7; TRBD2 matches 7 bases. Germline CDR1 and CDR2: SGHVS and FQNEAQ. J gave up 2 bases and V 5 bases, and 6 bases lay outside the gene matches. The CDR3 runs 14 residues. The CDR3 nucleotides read TGTGCCAGCAGCCCACGGCGGGAGACCTACGAGCAGTACTTC. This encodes CASSPRRETYEQYF.

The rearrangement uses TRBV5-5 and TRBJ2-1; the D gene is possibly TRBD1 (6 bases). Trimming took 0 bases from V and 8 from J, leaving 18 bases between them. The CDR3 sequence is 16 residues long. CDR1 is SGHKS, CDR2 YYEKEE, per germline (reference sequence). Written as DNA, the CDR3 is TGTGCCAGCAGCTTGGTCGGCAGGGGTTCTGTGGATGAGCAGTTCTTC. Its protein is CASSLVGRGSVDEQFF. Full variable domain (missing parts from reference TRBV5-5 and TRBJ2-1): DAGVTQSPTHLIKTRGQQVTLRCSPISGHKSVSWYQQVLGQGPQFIFQYYEKEERGRGNFPDRFSARQFPNYSSELNVNALLLGDSALYLCASSLVGRGSVDEQFFGPGTRLTVL.

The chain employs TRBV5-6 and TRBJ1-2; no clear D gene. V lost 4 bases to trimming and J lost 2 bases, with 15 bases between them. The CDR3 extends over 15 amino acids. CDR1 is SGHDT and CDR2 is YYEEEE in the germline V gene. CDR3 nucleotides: TGTGCCAGCAGCCCTGGAGGACGTGCAAACTATGGCTACACCTTC. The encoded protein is CASSPGGRANYGYTF. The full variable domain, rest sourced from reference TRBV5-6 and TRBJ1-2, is DAGVTQSPTHLIKTRGQQVTLRCSPKSGHDTVSWYQQALGQGPQFIFQYYEEEERQRGNFPDRFSGHQFPNYSSELNVNALLLGDSALYLCASSPGGRANYGYTFGSGTRLTVV.

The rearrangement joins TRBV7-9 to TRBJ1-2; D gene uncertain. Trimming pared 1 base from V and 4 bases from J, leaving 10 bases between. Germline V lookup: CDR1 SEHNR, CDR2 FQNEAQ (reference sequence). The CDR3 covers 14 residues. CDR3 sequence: CASSLDASVYGYTF. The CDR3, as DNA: TGTGCCAGCAGCTTAGACGCTTCGGTCTATGGCTACACCTTC.

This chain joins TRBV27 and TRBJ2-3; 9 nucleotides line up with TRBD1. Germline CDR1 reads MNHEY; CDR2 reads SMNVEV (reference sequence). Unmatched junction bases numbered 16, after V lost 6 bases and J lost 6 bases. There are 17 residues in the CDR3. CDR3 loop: CASSLGTGTGRFDTQYF. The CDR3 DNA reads TGTGCCAGCAGCCTAGGCACCGGGACAGGGCGTTTCGATACGCAGTATTTT.

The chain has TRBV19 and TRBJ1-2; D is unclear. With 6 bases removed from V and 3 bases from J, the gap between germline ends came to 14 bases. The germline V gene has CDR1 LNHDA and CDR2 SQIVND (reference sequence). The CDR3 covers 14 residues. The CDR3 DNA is TGTGCCAGTAGAAGACCGGGGAACCACTATGGCTACACCTTC. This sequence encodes CASRRPGNHYGYTF.

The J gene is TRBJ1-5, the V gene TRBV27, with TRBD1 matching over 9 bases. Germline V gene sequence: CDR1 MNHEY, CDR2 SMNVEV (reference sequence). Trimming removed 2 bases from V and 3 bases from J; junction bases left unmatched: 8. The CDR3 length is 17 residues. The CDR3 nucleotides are TGTGCCAGCAGTTTAAACTTAGGGACAGGGATCAATCAGCCCCAGCATTTT. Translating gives CASSLNLGTGINQPQHF.

The CDR3 loop reads CASSLSRGRDYGYTF. The CDR3 nucleotides are TGTGCCAGCAGTTTATCTCGGGGGAGAGACTATGGCTACACCTTC. This chain uses TRBV27 with TRBJ1-2; TRBD1 is a possible D gene (5 bases). V lost 0 bases and J 3 bases, leaving 11 bases between the germline ends. This CDR3 has 15 residues. Germline loops: CDR1 MNHEY, CDR2 SMNVEV (reference sequence).

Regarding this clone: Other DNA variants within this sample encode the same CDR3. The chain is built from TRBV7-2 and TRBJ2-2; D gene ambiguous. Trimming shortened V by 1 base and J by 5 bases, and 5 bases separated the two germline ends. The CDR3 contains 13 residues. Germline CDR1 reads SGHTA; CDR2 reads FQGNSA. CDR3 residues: CASSLVSTGELFF. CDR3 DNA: TGTGCCAGCAGCTTAGTTTCGACCGGGGAGCTGTTTTTT.

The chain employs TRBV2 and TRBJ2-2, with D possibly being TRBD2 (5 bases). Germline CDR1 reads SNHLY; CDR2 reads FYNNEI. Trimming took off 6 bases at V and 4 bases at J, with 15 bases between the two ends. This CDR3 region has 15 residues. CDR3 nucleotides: TGTGCCAGCAGACACCCGGGCCGGGGCACCGGGGAGCTGTTTTTT. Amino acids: CASRHPGRGTGELFF.

The CDR3 region has the DNA TGTGCCAGCAGCGTAGATTTTCGGACAGGGAATTACGAGCAGTACTTC. Protein product: CASSVDFRTGNYEQYF. The chain combines TRBV9 with TRBJ2-7, with 8 nucleotides matching TRBD1. J lost 4 bases, V lost 0 bases, and 9 bases had no gene match. CDR3 length equals 16 residues. Looked up from germline, CDR1 is SGDLS and CDR2 is YYNGEE.

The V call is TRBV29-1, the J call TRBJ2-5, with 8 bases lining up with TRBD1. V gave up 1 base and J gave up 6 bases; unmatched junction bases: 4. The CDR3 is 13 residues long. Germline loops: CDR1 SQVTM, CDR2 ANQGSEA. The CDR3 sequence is CSVEVDRGQTQYF. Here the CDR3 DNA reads TGCAGCGTTGAAGTTGACAGGGGCCAGACCCAGTACTTC.

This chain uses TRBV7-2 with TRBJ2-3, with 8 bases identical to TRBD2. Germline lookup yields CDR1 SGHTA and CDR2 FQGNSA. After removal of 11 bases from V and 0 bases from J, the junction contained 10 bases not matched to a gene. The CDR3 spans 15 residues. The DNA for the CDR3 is TGTGCCTGTCGGAGAGCGGGGGCTAGCACAGATACGCAGTATTTT. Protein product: CACRRAGASTDTQYF.

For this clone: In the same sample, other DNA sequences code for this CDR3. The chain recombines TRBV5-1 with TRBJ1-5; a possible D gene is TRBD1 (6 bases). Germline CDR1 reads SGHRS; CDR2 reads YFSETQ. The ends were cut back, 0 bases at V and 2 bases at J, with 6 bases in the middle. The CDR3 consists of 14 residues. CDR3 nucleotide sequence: TGCGCCAGCAGCTTGGAGGGGGGCAATCAGCCCCAGCATTTT. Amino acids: CASSLEGGNQPQHF.

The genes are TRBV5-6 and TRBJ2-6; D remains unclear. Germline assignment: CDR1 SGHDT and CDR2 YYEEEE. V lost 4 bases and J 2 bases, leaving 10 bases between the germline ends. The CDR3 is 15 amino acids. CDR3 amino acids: CASSLRGTGANVLTF. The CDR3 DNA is TGTGCCAGCAGCCTGAGAGGTACTGGGGCCAACGTCCTGACTTTC.

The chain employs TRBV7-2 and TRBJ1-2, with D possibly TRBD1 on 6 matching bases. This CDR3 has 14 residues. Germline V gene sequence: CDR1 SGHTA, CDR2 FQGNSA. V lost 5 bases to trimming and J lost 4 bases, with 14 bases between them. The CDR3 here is CASSLDPGVYGYTF. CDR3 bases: TGTGCCAGCAGCCTAGACCCAGGGGTCTATGGCTACACCTTC.